The rows below give T cell receptor beta chains drawn from one sample of a study of lymphopenia after photon versus proton radiotherapy. Assay used: immunoSEQ multiplex PCR; TCRdb lists only in-frame clones, some missing. Of around 42,000 clones in the sample, 65% to 90% were seen once. The sequencing used peripheral blood, collected from a patient treated with photon-based radiotherapy. The receptors were sampled from a man in his forties or fifties with gastric cancer. Each CDR3 is given with its conserved first and last residue.

cdr3_aa: CAISELENTGELFF
v_call: TRBV10-3
cdr3_length: 14

cdr3_aa: CASSVQGAGELFF
v_call: TRBV5-1
cdr3_length: 13

cdr3_aa: CASSTRTVREGVTEAFF
v_call: TRBV28
cdr3_length: 17

cdr3_aa: CASSRLQGDGYTF
v_call: TRBV7-6
cdr3_length: 13

cdr3_aa: CASSEGGIGNTIYF
v_call: TRBV28
cdr3_length: 14

cdr3_aa: CASSFSSYNSPLHF
v_call: TRBV27
cdr3_length: 14

cdr3_aa: CASSLGGSSTNEKLFF
v_call: TRBV7-2
cdr3_length: 16

cdr3_aa: CASSHLTSGEQYF
v_call: TRBV14
cdr3_length: 13

cdr3_aa: CASSLEPAGEVSYGYTF
v_call: TRBV7-6
cdr3_length: 17

cdr3_aa: CASNVGQWTGELFF
v_call: TRBV19
cdr3_length: 14

cdr3_aa: CASSSQTGQTSTDTQYF
v_call: TRBV7-3
cdr3_length: 17

cdr3_aa: CAMTGGTGANEILTF
v_call: TRBV10-3
cdr3_length: 15

cdr3_aa: CASSQGQGGGEQYF
v_call: TRBV5-5
cdr3_length: 14

cdr3_aa: CASRQGPSTDTQYF
v_call: TRBV5-5
cdr3_length: 14

cdr3_aa: CASSPGLALSNQPQHF
v_call: TRBV7-6
cdr3_length: 16

cdr3_aa: CASSELGRGYGYTF
v_call: TRBV25-1
cdr3_length: 14

cdr3_aa: CASSRTGARGNQPQHF
v_call: TRBV7-3
cdr3_length: 16

cdr3_aa: CASSFSLGQPQHF
v_call: TRBV5-1
cdr3_length: 13

cdr3_aa: CASSQVTGTKNIQYF
v_call: TRBV4-3
cdr3_length: 15

cdr3_aa: CASSLGTGRNTGELFF
v_call: TRBV5-4
cdr3_length: 16

cdr3_aa: CASSEVAQPQHF
v_call: TRBV2
cdr3_length: 12

cdr3_aa: CASRGPGTNGYTF
v_call: TRBV2
cdr3_length: 13

cdr3_aa: CASSRDRSTDTQYF
v_call: TRBV5-1
cdr3_length: 14

cdr3_aa: CASSLFRAGRTAFF
v_call: TRBV27
cdr3_length: 14

cdr3_aa: CASSAEVLSNQPQHF
v_call: TRBV2
cdr3_length: 15

cdr3_aa: CASSLKRDYGYTF
v_call: TRBV28
cdr3_length: 13

cdr3_aa: CASSQDLGLGGFF
v_call: TRBV4-3
cdr3_length: 13

cdr3_aa: CASSPGRSYGYTF
v_call: TRBV7-8
cdr3_length: 13

cdr3_aa: CASRTSIGTLHGYTF
v_call: TRBV6-5
cdr3_length: 15

cdr3_aa: CASSLSAAGGTNEQYF
v_call: TRBV27
cdr3_length: 16

cdr3_aa: CASSFSGTRNNEQFF
v_call: TRBV7-3
cdr3_length: 15

cdr3_aa: CASSSMDPDQGEKLFF
v_call: TRBV28
cdr3_length: 16